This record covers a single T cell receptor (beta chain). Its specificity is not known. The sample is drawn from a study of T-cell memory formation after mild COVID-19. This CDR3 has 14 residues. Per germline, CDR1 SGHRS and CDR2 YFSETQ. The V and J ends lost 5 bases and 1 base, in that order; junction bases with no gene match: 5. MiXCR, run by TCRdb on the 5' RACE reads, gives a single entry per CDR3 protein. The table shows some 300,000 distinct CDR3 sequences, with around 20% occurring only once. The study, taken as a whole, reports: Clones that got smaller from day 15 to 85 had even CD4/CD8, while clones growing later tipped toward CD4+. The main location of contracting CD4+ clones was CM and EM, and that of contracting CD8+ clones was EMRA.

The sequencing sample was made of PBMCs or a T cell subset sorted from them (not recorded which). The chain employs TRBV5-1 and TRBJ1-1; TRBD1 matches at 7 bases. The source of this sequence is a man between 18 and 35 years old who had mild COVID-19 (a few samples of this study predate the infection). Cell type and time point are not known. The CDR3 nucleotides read TGCGCCAGCAGTGCCGACAGGGCGAACACTGAAGCTTTCTTT. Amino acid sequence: CASSADRANTEAFF.